These 22 T cell receptor beta chains share one sample of origin, sequenced in a study of blood T cell repertoires in COVID-19. Libraries were prepared by immunoSEQ multiplex PCR; TCRdb keeps only in-frame clonotypes and omits some of them. Of just over 30,000 clones listed, roughly 90% are singletons. The sequenced sample consisted of peripheral blood. All receptors derive from a woman in her thirties or forties with active or convalescent COVID-19.

The CDR3 DNA follows: TGTGCCAGCAGTTCTGATGAGACACCTTACTCCTCTGGGGCCAACGTCCTGACTTTC. Protein sequence: CASSSDETPYSSGANVLTF. The chain employs TRBV28 and TRBJ2-6; D call uncertain. Per the germline V gene, CDR1 is MDHEN and CDR2 is SYDVKM. With 4 bases removed from V and 0 bases from J, the gap between germline ends came to 19 bases. The CDR3 is 19 amino acids.

The rearrangement joins TRBV12-3 or TRBV12-4 to TRBJ1-5, with TRBD1 identical over 8 bases. With V trimmed by 6 bases and J by 7 bases, 5 bases remained unmatched. This CDR3 is 13 amino acids long. The CDR3 loop is CASSHDRGQPQHF. DNA for the CDR3: TGTGCCAGCAGCCATGACAGGGGCCAGCCCCAGCATTTT.

V and J are TRBV29-1 and TRBJ2-7; 7 nucleotides line up with TRBD1. The trim removed 7 bases at V and 1 base at J, leaving 4 bases unmatched. The germline V gene has CDR1 SQVTM and CDR2 ANQGSEA. This CDR3 has 12 amino acids. The CDR3 nucleotides read TGCAGCGGCCGACAGGGATCCTACGAGCAGTACTTC. Its protein product is CSGRQGSYEQYF.

This sequence joins TRBV30 and TRBJ2-7, with D uncertain. The V gene lost 0 bases and the J gene lost 3 bases, with 15 bases spanning the gap. The germline V gene has CDR1 GTSNPN and CDR2 SVGIG (reference sequence). This CDR3 has 15 residues. CDR3 DNA: TGTGCCTGGAGTGTACCAGCGTGGGTGAGCTACGAGCAGTACTTC. Translating it yields CAWSVPAWVSYEQYF.

The V gene is TRBV2, the J gene TRBJ1-5; tentative D call: TRBD1 (5 bases). This CDR3 region has 14 residues. The germline V and J ends were trimmed by 3 bases and 7 bases, with 13 bases remaining between them. Germline CDR1 SNHLY, CDR2 FYNNEI. The CDR3 sequence: CASSEGNRIQPQHF. For the CDR3, the DNA is TGTGCCAGCAGTGAGGGCAACAGGATCCAGCCCCAGCATTTT.

The CDR3 bases are TGCGCCAGCAGCTTGGGTCAGGGAACCTCTGGAAACACCATATATTTT. This translates into CASSLGQGTSGNTIYF. This chain uses TRBV5-1 with TRBJ1-3, with D maybe TRBD1 (5 bases). The germline V gene has CDR1 SGHRS and CDR2 YFSETQ. The CDR3 totals 16 residues. V shed 0 bases and J shed 0 bases, with 10 bases lying between them.

This chain connects TRBV30 to TRBJ1-1; D unclear. CDR1 and CDR2 from the germline V gene are GTSNPN and SVGIG (reference sequence). The CDR3 covers 13 residues. V was clipped by 0 bases and J by 1 base, with 6 bases between them. The DNA of the CDR3 is TGTGCCTGGAGTGTCCGTAGGAACACTGAAGCTTTCTTT. Residues: CAWSVRRNTEAFF.

V is TRBV11-1 and J is TRBJ2-1; D call uncertain. This CDR3 contains 13 residues. Germline V lookup: CDR1 SGHAT, CDR2 FQDESV (reference sequence). V was shortened by 5 bases and J by 7 bases, with 12 bases between the two germline ends. The CDR3, as DNA: TGTGCCAGCAGCCGAAACATTGATAATGAGCAGTTCTTC. Its translation is CASSRNIDNEQFF.

On this clone: Other nucleotide sequences from this sample produce the same CDR3. The rearrangement links TRBV27 to TRBJ2-7, with a possible D match to TRBD2 (6 bases). The germline V gene encodes CDR1 MNHEY and CDR2 SMNVEV (reference sequence). CDR3 size: 13 residues. V lost 2 bases and J lost 1, with 6 bases in between. CDR3 loop: CASSLGGSYEQYF. As DNA, the CDR3 is TGTGCCAGCAGTTTAGGAGGGTCCTACGAGCAGTACTTC.

The rearrangement uses TRBV9 and TRBJ2-1, with TRBD2 matching over 7 bases. Germline loops: CDR1 SGDLS, CDR2 YYNGEE. The CDR3 has 14 residues. V gave up 4 bases and J gave up 6 bases; unmatched junction bases: 7. The CDR3 DNA reads TGTGCCAGCAGCACCGGGGGGATAGCCAATGAGCAGTTCTTC. Translated: CASSTGGIANEQFF. The whole variable domain, remainder taken from reference TRBV9 and TRBJ2-1, is DSGVTQTPKHLITATGQRVTLRCSPRSGDLSVYWYQQSLDQGLQFLIQYYNGEERAKGNILERFSAQQFPDLHSELNLSSLELGDSALYFCASSTGGIANEQFFGPGTRLTVL.

The chain links TRBV29-1 to TRBJ2-3; 15 nucleotides align to TRBD2. The V gene's germline CDR1 is SQVTM and CDR2 ANQGSEA. This CDR3 comprises 16 residues. V gave up 4 bases and J gave up 2 bases; unmatched junction bases: 4. The CDR3 DNA follows: TGCAGCGTTGGGGGGACTAGCGGGAGGACCACAGATACGCAGTATTTT. Amino acid sequence: CSVGGTSGRTTDTQYF.

This chain uses TRBV3-1 (or the pseudogene TRBV3-2) with TRBJ1-4; a weak D match, TRBD1 (5 bases). Germline CDR1 LGHDT, CDR2 YNNKEL (reference sequence). CDR3 length equals 21 residues. The germline V and J ends were trimmed by 1 base and 2 bases, with 26 bases remaining between them. The CDR3 DNA reads TGTGCCAGCAGCCAAGTGTCAGAGCGGGGACGGGAGGTGGCTACTAATGAAAAACTGTTTTTT. It translates to CASSQVSERGREVATNEKLFF.

Details on this clone: The DNA is omitted, as the CDR3 cannot be located on it reliably, and the CDR3 follows TCRdb's listing. The V gene is TRBV11-2, the J gene TRBJ2-1; the table's D call, TRBD1, has no DNA check behind it. Germline CDR1 SGHAT, CDR2 FQNNGV. The CDR3 extends over 13 residues, inclusive of both ends. This CDR3 reads CASSWAGGNNEFF.

This chain connects TRBV9 to TRBJ2-1; 9 bases line up with TRBD2. Germline trimming cut 2 bases from V and 0 bases from J; bases unmatched to any gene: 9. Germline-derived CDR1 and CDR2 are SGDLS and YYNGEE. The CDR3 spans 18 residues. The CDR3 here is CASSVRLAGRYSYNEQFF. CDR3 nucleotides: TGTGCCAGCAGCGTCCGTCTAGCGGGGCGATACTCCTACAATGAGCAGTTCTTC.

The V and J genes are TRBV5-5 and TRBJ1-2, with TRBD1 matching over 7 bases. Germline CDR1 reads SGHKS; CDR2 reads YYEKEE (reference sequence). The CDR3 sequence is 14 residues long. V lost 4 bases to trimming and J lost 3 bases; unmatched junction nucleotides: 6. The CDR3 sequence: CASSNRGIDYGYTF. CDR3 bases: TGTGCCAGCAGCAACAGGGGTATCGACTATGGCTACACCTTC.

The rearrangement links TRBV11-1 to TRBJ1-5; no definite D call. The CDR3 length is 14 residues. V lost 3 bases and J 1 base, leaving 7 bases between the germline ends. Germline loops: CDR1 SGHAT, CDR2 FQDESV (reference sequence). DNA of the CDR3: TGTGCCAGCAGCTTGCGAGGGAGCAATCAGCCCCAGCATTTT. Protein product: CASSLRGSNQPQHF.

The V gene is TRBV9, the J gene TRBJ2-5; 7 bases agree with TRBD2. Germline CDR1 SGDLS, CDR2 YYNGEE. This CDR3 comprises 17 residues. J gave up 2 bases and V 0 bases, and 10 bases lay outside the gene matches. Here the CDR3 DNA reads TGTGCCAGCAGCGTAGGTCGCCGGCGGGGGTTTCAAGAGACCCAGTACTTC. The encoded protein is CASSVGRRRGFQETQYF.

This chain joins TRBV27 and TRBJ2-1; 13 nucleotides match TRBD2. CDR1 and CDR2 from the germline V gene are MNHEY and SMNVEV (reference sequence). Germline trimming cut 2 bases from V and 6 bases from J; bases unmatched to any gene: 7. The CDR3 has 17 amino acids. CDR3 sequence reads: CASSLDFGTSGTNEQFF. CDR3 DNA: TGTGCCAGCAGTTTAGACTTCGGGACTAGCGGGACCAATGAGCAGTTCTTC.

This clone has more than one count but fewer than ten. CDR3 in amino acids: CAWSRGQWQETQYF. Written as DNA, the CDR3 is TGTGCCTGGAGTAGGGGGCAGTGGCAAGAGACCCAGTACTTC. The gene calls are TRBV30 and TRBJ2-5; 7 nucleotides align to TRBD1. This CDR3 has 14 residues. V lost 2 bases, J lost 2 bases, and 5 bases stayed unmatched. Germline loops: CDR1 GTSNPN, CDR2 SVGIG (reference sequence).

The V gene is TRBV11-2, the J gene TRBJ2-2, with 9 bases matching TRBD1. This CDR3 has 16 amino acids. V shed 5 bases and J 0 bases; nucleotides not matched to a gene: 4. Germline CDR1 SGHAT, CDR2 FQNNGV. CDR3 residues: CASSPRQGANTGELFF. In DNA, the CDR3 is TGTGCCAGCAGCCCGCGACAGGGGGCGAACACCGGGGAGCTGTTTTTT. Drawing the rest from reference TRBV11-2 and TRBJ2-2, the complete variable domain is EAGVAQSPRYKIIEKRQSVAFWCNPISGHATLYWYQQILGQGPKLLIQFQNNGVVDDSQLPKDRFSAERLKGVDSTLKIQPAKLEDSAVYLCASSPRQGANTGELFFGEGSRLTVL.

The chain recombines TRBV18 with TRBJ2-7; no clear D. Germline assignment: CDR1 KGHSH and CDR2 LQKENI. This CDR3 contains 12 residues. With 5 bases removed from V and 5 bases from J, the gap between germline ends came to 10 bases. The CDR3 sequence: CASSARTDEQYF. The CDR3 nucleotides are TGTGCCAGCTCAGCACGAACAGACGAGCAGTACTTC.

This rearrangement joins TRBV9 to TRBJ1-4, with D tentatively TRBD1 (6 bases). V was pared by 3 bases and J by 7 bases, with 16 bases between. In germline, CDR1 is SGDLS, CDR2 YYNGEE. The CDR3 has 15 residues. Written as DNA, the CDR3 is TGTGCCAGCAGCGCCTTAGGGACAAGGGGTGAAAAACTGTTTTTT. Its translation: CASSALGTRGEKLFF.